The entry below gives a single T cell receptor beta chain sequence along with its context. As yet, its antigen is unknown. The data stem from a study of shared clonotypes between healthy human individuals. Using immunoSEQ multiplex PCR, the repertoire was profiled, and TCRdb retains in-frame clones only, with some absent. The sample contains fewer than 3 million clones, about 90% of which appear only once. V trimming: 1 base; J trimming: 3 bases; junction bases outside the gene matches: 3. This CDR3 region has 15 residues. The germline gives CDR1 LGHNT, CDR2 FRNRAP. Points from the study as a whole: Larger estimated richness was generally seen in naive subsets than in memory subsets.

Sequencing was carried out using naive CD4+ T cells from PBMCs. As to subset: CD45RA+ positively selected. V usage is TRBV12-5 and J usage is TRBJ2-7; 10 bases map to TRBD1. The TCR comes from a man in his late teens or twenties in good health. Some clones in this sample may be carry-over from other donors' samples. The CDR3 reads CASGLATGGHYEQYF. The CDR3 DNA reads as TGTGCTAGTGGTTTGGCGACAGGGGGCCACTACGAGCAGTACTTC.